The 3 T cell receptor beta chains below come from one sample, sequenced in a study of blood T cell repertoires in COVID-19. TCRdb's copy holds only in-frame clones and misses some; the assay was immunoSEQ multiplex PCR. The sample contains 160,000 or so clones, around 82% of which appear only once. Sequencing used PBMCs or T cells enriched from blood (not recorded which). The receptor set was obtained from a man aged 60-69 years who had recovered from COVID-19.

The V gene is TRBV18, the J gene TRBJ1-1; D is undetermined. Germline CDR1 reads KGHSH; CDR2 reads LQKENI. With 3 bases removed from V and 4 bases from J, the gap between germline ends came to 9 bases. The CDR3 length is 13 residues. CDR3 region: CASSPAPGTEAFF. In DNA form, the CDR3 reads TGTGCCAGCTCACCCGCCCCGGGCACTGAAGCTTTCTTT.

The V call is TRBV3-1 (or the pseudogene TRBV3-2), the J call TRBJ2-5; a weak D match, TRBD1 (7 bases). Germline CDR1 and CDR2: LGHDT and YNNKEL (reference sequence). V lost 6 bases, J lost 4 bases, and 18 bases lay in between. The CDR3 has 15 residues. Here the CDR3 DNA reads TGTGCCAGCAGTTCACGTCGGAGGGGGCGAGAGACCCAGTACTTC. Protein sequence: CASSSRRRGRETQYF.

The CDR3 loop reads CAIRGGSDEQYF. CDR3 coding DNA: TGTGCCATCAGAGGCGGGAGCGACGAGCAGTACTTC. The genes are TRBV10-3 and TRBJ2-7, with 7 bases matching TRBD2. The CDR3 runs to 12 residues. The V and J ends lost 6 bases and 5 bases, in that order; junction bases with no gene match: 4. Looked up from germline, CDR1 is ENHRY and CDR2 is SYGVKD.